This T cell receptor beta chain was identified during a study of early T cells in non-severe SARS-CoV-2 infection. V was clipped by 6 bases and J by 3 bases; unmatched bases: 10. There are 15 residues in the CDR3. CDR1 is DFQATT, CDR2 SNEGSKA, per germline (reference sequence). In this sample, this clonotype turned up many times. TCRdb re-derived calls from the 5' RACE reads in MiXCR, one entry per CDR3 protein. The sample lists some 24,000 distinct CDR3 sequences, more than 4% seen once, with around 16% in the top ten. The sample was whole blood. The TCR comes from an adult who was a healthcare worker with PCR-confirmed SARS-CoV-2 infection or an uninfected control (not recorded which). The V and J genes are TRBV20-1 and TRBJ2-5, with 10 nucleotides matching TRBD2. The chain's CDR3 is CSAPTPSGREETQYF. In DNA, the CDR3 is TGCAGTGCCCCAACCCCGAGCGGGAGGGAAGAGACCCAGTACTTC.